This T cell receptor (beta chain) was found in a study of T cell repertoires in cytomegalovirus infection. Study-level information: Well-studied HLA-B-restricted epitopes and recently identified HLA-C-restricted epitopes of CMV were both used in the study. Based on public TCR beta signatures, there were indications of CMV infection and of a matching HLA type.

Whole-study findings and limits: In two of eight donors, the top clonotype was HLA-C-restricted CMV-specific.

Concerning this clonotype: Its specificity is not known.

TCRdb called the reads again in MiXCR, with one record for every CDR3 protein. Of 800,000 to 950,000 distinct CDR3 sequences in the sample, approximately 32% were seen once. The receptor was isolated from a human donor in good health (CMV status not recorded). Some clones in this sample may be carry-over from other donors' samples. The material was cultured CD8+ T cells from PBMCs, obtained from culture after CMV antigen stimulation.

Here the CDR3 DNA reads TGTGCCACCAGTGATTTTCCCTACCGGGACAAGGGGACCGGGGAGCTGTTTTTT. As protein: CATSDFPYRDKGTGELFF. The chain recombines TRBV24-1 with TRBJ2-2; D possibly corresponds to TRBD1 (6 bases). The CDR3 has 18 residues. The V gene lost 1 base and the J gene lost 5 bases, with 19 bases spanning the gap. Germline values: CDR1 KGHDR, CDR2 SFDVKD.